Below, 20 T cell receptor beta chains from the same sample are listed, as sequenced in a study of persistence of HIV-infected CD4 T cells. These TCRs' antigens remain unknown. Cells were stimulated nonspecifically with anti-CD3/anti-CD28 magnetic beads. CD4+ T cells upregulating both CD40 ligand and CD69 were sorted as responding cells. This was the immunoSEQ version 4 assay in survey mode. Produced via immunoSEQ multiplex PCR; TCRdb's table is partial and in-frame only. The sample contains 45,000 or so clones, about 87% of which appear only once. The input for sequencing was CD4+ T cells sorted from PBMCs after roughly 19-hour stimulation, taken from a patient who received antiretroviral therapy. Every receptor here comes from an adult woman with HIV who was CMV-seropositive.

Only one count was recorded for this clone. The rearrangement joins TRBV29-1 to TRBJ1-2; possible D gene TRBD1, 5 bases. Trimming pared 7 bases from V and 0 bases from J, leaving 6 bases between. The CDR3 runs to 11 residues. CDR1 and CDR2 from the germline V gene are SQVTM and ANQGSEA. CDR3 DNA sequence: TGCAGCGGGGGGACTAACTATGGCTACACCTTC. Its translation is CSGGTNYGYTF.

The chain is built from TRBV19 and TRBJ2-6, with D unclear. V was trimmed by 5 bases and J by 6 bases, leaving 8 bases between them. The CDR3 is made up of 13 amino acids. The germline V gene has CDR1 LNHDA and CDR2 SQIVND (reference sequence). This CDR3 is CASSLRKANVLTF. CDR3 in DNA: TGTGCCAGTAGTCTCCGTAAGGCCAACGTCCTGACTTTC.

The rearrangement uses TRBV7-8 and TRBJ2-1; tentatively, D is TRBD1 (6 bases). CDR3 length: 15 amino acids. Germline assignment: CDR1 SGHVS and CDR2 FQNEAQ. The V and J ends lost 5 bases and 0 bases respectively, with 11 bases between them. In DNA, the CDR3 is TGTGCCAGCAGCCGAGACAGGAACTCCTACAATGAGCAGTTCTTC. Translated, it gives CASSRDRNSYNEQFF.

The genes are TRBV7-9 and TRBJ2-7, with D perhaps matching TRBD1 (6 bases). Trimming left V 5 bases short and J 2 bases short, with 10 bases between. The CDR3 totals 13 residues. The germline CDR1 and CDR2 sequences are SEHNR and FQNEAQ (reference sequence). The CDR3 DNA reads as TGTGCCAGCAGCCCCAGGGGACCCTACGAGCAGTACTTC. The encoded protein is CASSPRGPYEQYF.

V gene TRBV19 combines with J gene TRBJ2-5; D might be TRBD2 (8 bases). Trimming took 5 bases from V and 5 from J, leaving 15 bases between them. CDR1 is LNHDA and CDR2 is SQIVND in the germline V gene (reference sequence). This CDR3 contains 14 residues. The DNA for the CDR3 is TGTGCCAGTAGTCCGGGAGGGACAGCGGAGACCCAGTACTTC. It codes for CASSPGGTAETQYF.

This sequence joins TRBV10-3 and TRBJ1-2; the D gene is possibly TRBD1 (6 bases). There are 14 residues in the CDR3. Trimming took 6 bases from V and 1 from J, leaving 12 bases between them. Looked up from germline, CDR1 is ENHRY and CDR2 is SYGVKD. CDR3 nucleotide sequence: TGTGCCATCAGCCTGACAGGAGTTAACTATGGCTACACCTTC. Protein sequence: CAISLTGVNYGYTF.

This chain uses TRBV7-8 with TRBJ1-1, with TRBD1 matching over 7 bases. This CDR3 region has 13 residues. Per the germline V gene, CDR1 is SGHVS and CDR2 is FQNEAQ. Germline trimming cut 10 bases from V and 1 base from J; bases unmatched to any gene: 6. CDR3 coding DNA: TGTGCCACGAGGGGGCCGGGGAACACTGAAGCTTTCTTT. Encoded protein: CATRGPGNTEAFF. The variable domain in full, completed from reference TRBV7-8 and TRBJ1-1, reads GAGVSQSPRYKVAKRGQDVALRCDPISGHVSLFWYQQALGQGPEFLTYFQNEAQLDKSGLPSDRFFAERPEGSVSTLKIQRTQQEDSAVYLCATRGPGNTEAFFGQGTRLTVV.

The rearrangement links TRBV6-4 to TRBJ1-2, with TRBD1 matching 8 bases. Germline CDR1 is MRHNA and CDR2 is SNTAGT. CDR3 length: 13 residues. Trimming at V came to 5 bases and at J to 6 bases, leaving 5 bases not matched to a gene. The DNA for the CDR3 is TGTGCCAGCAGTCCAGGGGGCGAGGATGGCTACACCTTC. It translates to CASSPGGEDGYTF.

V usage is TRBV18 and J usage is TRBJ2-2; tentatively, D is TRBD1 (5 bases). The germline gives CDR1 KGHSH, CDR2 LQKENI. This CDR3 has 15 residues. V was trimmed by 5 bases and J by 1 base, leaving 11 bases between them. DNA of the CDR3: TGTGCCAGCTCAGCTTCTACAGGGAACACCGGGGAGCTGTTTTTT. Its protein is CASSASTGNTGELFF.

The gene calls are TRBV3-1 (or the pseudogene TRBV3-2) and TRBJ2-7; 7 bases fit TRBD2. J gave up 3 bases and V 4 bases, and 9 bases lay outside the gene matches. The CDR3 is made up of 15 amino acids. Germline V gene sequence: CDR1 LGHDT, CDR2 YNNKEL (reference sequence). CDR3 protein: CASSRGGHPGYEQYF. The CDR3 region has the DNA TGTGCCAGCAGCCGCGGGGGTCACCCGGGCTACGAGCAGTACTTC.

The V gene is TRBV18, the J gene TRBJ1-1; D ambiguous. The germline V gene encodes CDR1 KGHSH and CDR2 LQKENI. The V and J ends lost 3 bases and 2 bases respectively, with 4 bases between them. CDR3 length: 12 amino acids. The CDR3 here is CASSPQNTEAFF. The CDR3 DNA reads TGTGCCAGCTCACCTCAAAACACTGAAGCTTTCTTT.

This sequence joins TRBV6-5 and TRBJ1-4; tentatively, D is TRBD1 (5 bases). Trimming took off 6 bases at V and 8 bases at J, with 19 bases between the two ends. The germline V gene has CDR1 MNHEY and CDR2 SVGAGI. The CDR3 runs 15 residues. The CDR3 bases are TGTGCCAGCAGCCCAGGGTCCTCGCTGGCGGAAAAACTGTTTTTT. This encodes CASSPGSSLAEKLFF.

This clone was counted a single time. The chain carries TRBV12-3 or TRBV12-4 and TRBJ2-7, with D uncertain. V dropped 3 bases and J dropped 3 bases, with 9 bases sitting between them. There are 13 residues in the CDR3. CDR3 coding DNA: TGTGCCAGCAGTTTGGGCATCTACTACGAGCAGTACTTC. It encodes CASSLGIYYEQYF.

The CDR3 spells CASSSRVVDTQYF. In nucleotides, the CDR3 is TGTGCCAGCAGCTCCCGCGTGGTGGATACGCAGTATTTT. This rearrangement joins TRBV7-8 to TRBJ2-3; D gene unclear. The CDR3 has 13 amino acids. V gave up 4 bases and J gave up 6 bases, with 11 bases separating them. Germline-derived CDR1 and CDR2 are SGHVS and FQNEAQ.

The chain uses TRBV19 and TRBJ1-1; no firm D call. Trimming removed 6 bases at V and 4 bases at J, with 15 bases between. Germline assignment: CDR1 LNHDA and CDR2 SQIVND (reference sequence). This CDR3 is 14 amino acids long. CDR3 protein: CASSPKLGGTEAFF. DNA of the CDR3: TGTGCCAGTAGCCCTAAACTAGGCGGCACTGAAGCTTTCTTT.

This rearrangement joins TRBV12-5 to TRBJ1-1; 8 positions agree with TRBD1. Germline lookup yields CDR1 LGHNT and CDR2 FRNRAP. Trimming took 2 bases from V and 5 from J; bases not matched to a gene: 10. The CDR3 has 16 amino acids. The CDR3 sequence: CASGLFPRDRWTEAFF. DNA of the CDR3: TGTGCTAGTGGTTTGTTCCCCCGGGACAGGTGGACTGAAGCTTTCTTT.

J is TRBJ2-5 and V is TRBV21-1. TRBV21-1 corresponds to a pseudogene. The CDR3 consists of 16 residues. DNA for the CDR3: TGTGCCAGCAGCCCAACAGAGGGGGAGGCCCAAGAGACCCAGTACTTC. Protein sequence: CASSPTEGEAQETQYF.

The chain couples TRBV5-8 to TRBJ1-1; weak D call: TRBD1 (6 bases). Germline CDR1 is SGHTS and CDR2 is YDEGEE. V was cut by 2 bases and J by 4 bases, with 15 bases left in between. The CDR3 spans 15 residues. As DNA, the CDR3 is TGTGCCAGCAGCTTTCCCCTCGGCAGGGGCACTGAAGCTTTCTTT. Translating gives CASSFPLGRGTEAFF.

This clone was recorded only once. The genes are TRBV28 and TRBJ2-7, with D possibly called TRBD1 or TRBD2 (5 bases each). V was trimmed by 7 bases and J by 6 bases, leaving 25 bases between them. Per the germline V gene, CDR1 is MDHEN and CDR2 is SYDVKM. The CDR3 has 16 residues. The CDR3 region has the DNA TGTGCCAGCAACCAAGGGCATAACCAGGGACGGAGCGAGCAGTACTTC. This sequence encodes CASNQGHNQGRSEQYF. Variable domain in full (rest from reference TRBV28 and TRBJ2-7): DVKVTQSSRYLVKRTGEKVFLECVQDMDHENMFWYRQDPGLGLRLIYFSYDVKMKEKGDIPEGYSVSREKKERFSLILESASTNQTSMYLCASNQGHNQGRSEQYFGPGTRLTVT.

Note on this clone: Additional DNA sequences in this sample encode the identical CDR3. The V and J genes are TRBV18 and TRBJ2-5; perhaps TRBD2 as D (5 bases). This CDR3 comprises 13 residues. Germline values: CDR1 KGHSH, CDR2 LQKENI. The V and J ends lost 6 bases and 1 base respectively, with 9 bases between them. CDR3 sequence: CASSPGIQETQYF. The CDR3 nucleotides are TGTGCCAGCTCCCCCGGGATCCAAGAGACCCAGTACTTC.